This is a list of T cell receptor beta chains from one sample in a study of T-cell memory formation after mild COVID-19. TCRdb redid the calling of the 5' RACE reads with MiXCR, one entry per CDR3 protein. The data show about 150,000 distinct CDR3 sequences, roughly 14% seen once. Sequencing used PBMCs or a T cell subset sorted from them (not recorded which). The source of these receptors is an adult woman who had mild COVID-19 (a few samples of this study predate the infection). Cell type and time point are not known. Each CDR3 is given with its conserved first and last residue. D genes are given only for firm matches. Part of the rows lack a size; the others show once, few, many or a class for expanded clones.

D gene	V gene	J gene	clone size	CDR3 DNA	CDR3 protein
.	TRBV4-1	TRBJ1-1	.	TGCGCCAGCAGCCAAGAAGACAACCAGAACACTGAAGCTTTCTTT	CASSQEDNQNTEAFF
TRBD2	TRBV11-2	TRBJ2-2	few	TGTGCCAGCAGCCCGGGGCGTAGGACTAGCCCATCCCGCGGGGAGCTGTTTTTT	CASSPGRRTSPSRGELFF
.	TRBV9	TRBJ2-1	.	TGTGCCAGCAGCGTAACCCCTATTGGACCGGGGGCCCCCACAATGTCACAGTTCTTC	CASSVTPIGPGAPTMSQFF
TRBD1	TRBV19	TRBJ1-1	few	TGTGCCAGTAGCGGACAGGGGAACACTGAAGCTTTCTTT	CASSGQGNTEAFF
TRBD1	TRBV9	TRBJ2-2	few	TGTGCCAGCAGCGTAGGAGGGGGCCCCGGGACCGGGGAGCTGTTTTTT	CASSVGGGPGTGELFF
.	TRBV7-2	TRBJ2-3	few	TGTGCCAGCAGCTTAGAGTTACTCTCTAGCTTGTCGGCAGATACGCAGTATTTT	CASSLELLSSLSADTQYF
.	TRBV24-1	TRBJ2-1	few	TGTGCCACCAGTGATACAGCCCGAGGCTACAATGAGCAGTTCTTC	CATSDTARGYNEQFF
TRBD2	TRBV11-2	TRBJ2-1	.	TGTGCCAGCAGCTCTGGACTAGCGGGGGGACGTGAGCAGTTCTTC	CASSSGLAGGREQFF
TRBD2	TRBV3-1	TRBJ2-5	few	TGTGCCAGCAGCCCTGTAGCGGGGCGGGGGACCCAGTACTTC	CASSPVAGRGTQYF
.	TRBV5-1	TRBJ2-3	few	TGCGCCAGCAGCTTGATCGTATCGGGGGGCTCCACAGATACGCAGTATTTT	CASSLIVSGGSTDTQYF
TRBD2	TRBV5-6	TRBJ2-1	.	TGTGCCAGCAGCTTGGAGGGGACTAGCTCCTATTTTTACAATGAGCAGTTCTTC	CASSLEGTSSYFYNEQFF
.	TRBV25-1	TRBJ2-7	.	TGTGCCAGCAGTGACCGATATGGCATCGGCTACGAGCAGTACTTC	CASSDRYGIGYEQYF
TRBD2	TRBV6-5	TRBJ2-4	many	TGTGCCAGCAGTTACTCGACTGGGCGGGAGATAGGTGGTGCCAAAAACATTCAGTACTTC	CASSYSTGREIGGAKNIQYF
.	TRBV6-2/TRBV6-3	TRBJ1-6	.	TGTGCCAGCAGTTACCCAACCGGGGTAGATAATTCACCCCTCCACTTT	CASSYPTGVDNSPLHF
.	TRBV9	TRBJ2-3	few	TGTGCCAGCAACCGAGCATTGCGGAACACAGATACGCAGTATTTT	CASNRALRNTDTQYF
.	TRBV20-1	TRBJ1-5	many	TGCAGTGCCCCAGAGGGCAGGGGTGGCAATCAGCCCCAGCATTTT	CSAPEGRGGNQPQHF
TRBD1	TRBV12-3/TRBV12-4	TRBJ2-3	few	TGTGCCAGCAGTTGGGGGACAGGTTTTGGCACAGATACGCAGTATTTT	CASSWGTGFGTDTQYF
.	TRBV5-1	TRBJ2-1	few	TGCGCCAGCAGCGCCTACGGTTGGGGGGCCTACAATGAGCAGTTCTTC	CASSAYGWGAYNEQFF
.	TRBV20-1	TRBJ2-3	.	TGCAGTGCTCCTCTCCCGGGGGAAGGGGATACGCAGTATTTT	CSAPLPGEGDTQYF
.	TRBV19	TRBJ2-4	few	TGTGCCAGTAGTACCGGCTCCGGGGCCAAAAACATTCAGTACTTC	CASSTGSGAKNIQYF
.	TRBV11-2	TRBJ2-1	.	TGTGCCAGCAGCTTCCAGGGTGGCAATGAGCAGTTCTTC	CASSFQGGNEQFF
.	TRBV25-1	TRBJ2-7	many	TGTGCCAGCAGTGAAAAGTCGGGGCCGAAATCCTACGAGCAGTACTTC	CASSEKSGPKSYEQYF
TRBD1	TRBV20-1	TRBJ2-5	few	TGCAGTGCTACTGAGGACAGGGCCTGGGAGACCCAGTACTTC	CSATEDRAWETQYF
.	TRBV7-2	TRBJ2-7	few	TGTGCCAGCAGCTTAGCCTTGCTGGGAGAGCAGTACTTC	CASSLALLGEQYF